This TCR beta chain emerged from a study of T cells in Graves' hyperthyroidism and ophthalmopathy. Researchers amplified the TCR beta CDR3 regions from RNA transcripts. Primed by the HTBI set, a first-round RT-PCR was run on the TCR CDR3. TCRdb processed the multiplex PCR reads anew with MiXCR; each CDR3 protein has one entry. The table records roughly 130,000 distinct CDR3 sequences, roughly a fifth of them present only once. The table lists this clonotype with many counts. The V end was cut by 4 bases, the J end by 0 bases, with 13 bases between. From germline, CDR1 is SNHLY and CDR2 FYNNEI. The CDR3 consists of 16 residues.

The sequenced material came from blood. This TCR came from a woman aged 45-65 years with Graves' hyperthyroidism that later progressed to Graves' ophthalmopathy. This chain uses TRBV2 with TRBJ1-5; a possible D gene is TRBD1 (5 bases). The CDR3 region is CASSVGGGASNQPQHF. Here the CDR3 DNA reads TGTGCCAGCAGTGTCGGGGGAGGGGCTAGCAATCAGCCCCAGCATTTT.